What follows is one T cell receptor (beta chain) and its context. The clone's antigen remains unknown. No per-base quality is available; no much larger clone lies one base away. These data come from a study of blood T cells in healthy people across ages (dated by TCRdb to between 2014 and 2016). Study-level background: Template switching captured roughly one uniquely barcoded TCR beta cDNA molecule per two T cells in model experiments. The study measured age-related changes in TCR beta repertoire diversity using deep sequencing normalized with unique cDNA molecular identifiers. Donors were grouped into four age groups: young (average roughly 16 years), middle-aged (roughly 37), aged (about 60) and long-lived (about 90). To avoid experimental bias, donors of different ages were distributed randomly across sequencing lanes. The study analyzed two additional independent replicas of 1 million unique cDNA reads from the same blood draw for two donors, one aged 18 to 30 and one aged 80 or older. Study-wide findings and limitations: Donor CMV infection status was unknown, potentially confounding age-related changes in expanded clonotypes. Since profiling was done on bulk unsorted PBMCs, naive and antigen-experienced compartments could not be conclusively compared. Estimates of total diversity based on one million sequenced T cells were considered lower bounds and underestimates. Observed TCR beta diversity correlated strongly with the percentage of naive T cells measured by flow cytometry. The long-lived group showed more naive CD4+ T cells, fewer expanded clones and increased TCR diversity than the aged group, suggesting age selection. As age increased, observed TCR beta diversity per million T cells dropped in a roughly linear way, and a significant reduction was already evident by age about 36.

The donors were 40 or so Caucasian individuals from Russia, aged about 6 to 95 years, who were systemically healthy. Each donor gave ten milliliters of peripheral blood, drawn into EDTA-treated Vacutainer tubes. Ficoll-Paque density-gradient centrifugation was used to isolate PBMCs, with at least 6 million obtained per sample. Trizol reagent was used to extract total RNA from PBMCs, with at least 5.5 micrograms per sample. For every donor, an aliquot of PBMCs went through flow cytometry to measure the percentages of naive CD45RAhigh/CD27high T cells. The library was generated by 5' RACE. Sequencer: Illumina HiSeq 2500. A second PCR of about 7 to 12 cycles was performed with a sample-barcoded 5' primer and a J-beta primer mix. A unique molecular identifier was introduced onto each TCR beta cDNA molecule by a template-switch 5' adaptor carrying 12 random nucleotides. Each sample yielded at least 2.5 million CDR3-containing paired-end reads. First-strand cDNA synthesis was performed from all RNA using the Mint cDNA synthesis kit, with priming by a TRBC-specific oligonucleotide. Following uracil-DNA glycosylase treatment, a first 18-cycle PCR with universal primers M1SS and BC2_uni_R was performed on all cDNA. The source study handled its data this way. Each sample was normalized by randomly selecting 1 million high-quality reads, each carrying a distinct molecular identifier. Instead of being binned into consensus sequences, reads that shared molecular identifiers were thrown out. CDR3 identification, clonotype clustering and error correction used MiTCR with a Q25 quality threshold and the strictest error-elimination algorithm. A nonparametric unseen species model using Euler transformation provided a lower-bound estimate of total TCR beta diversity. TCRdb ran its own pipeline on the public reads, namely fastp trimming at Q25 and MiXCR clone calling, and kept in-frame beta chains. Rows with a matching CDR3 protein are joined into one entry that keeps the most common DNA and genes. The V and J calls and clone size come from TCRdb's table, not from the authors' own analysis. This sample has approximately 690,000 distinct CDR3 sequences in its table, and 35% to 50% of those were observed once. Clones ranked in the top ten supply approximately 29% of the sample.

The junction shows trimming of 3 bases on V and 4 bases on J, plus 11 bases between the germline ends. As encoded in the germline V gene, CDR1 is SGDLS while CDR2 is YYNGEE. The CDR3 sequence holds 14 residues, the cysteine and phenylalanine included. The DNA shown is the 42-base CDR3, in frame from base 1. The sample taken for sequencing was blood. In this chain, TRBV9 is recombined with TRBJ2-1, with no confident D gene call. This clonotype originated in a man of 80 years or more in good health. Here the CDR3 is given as CASSGTLGYNEQFF. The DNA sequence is TGTGCCAGCAGCGGAACTCTAGGATACAATGAGCAGTTCTTC.